Shown below are 5 T cell receptor beta chains from a single sample sequenced in a study of shared clonotypes between healthy human individuals. Here immunoSEQ multiplex PCR was the method, and the copy in TCRdb shows in-frame clones only, minus some. The sample carries some 2,100,000 clones, around 95% recorded once. The sample comprised naive CD4+ T cells sorted from blood. Subset in this sample: CD45RA+ positively selected. Source of these receptors: a man aged 18 to 30 in good health.

The rearrangement joins TRBV9 to TRBJ1-3; 9 positions agree with TRBD1. This CDR3 region has 15 residues. Germline loops: CDR1 SGDLS, CDR2 YYNGEE. Losses at the gene ends were 3 bases for V and 3 bases for J; bases not matched to a gene: 4. This chain's CDR3 is CASSADRGFGNTIYF. For the CDR3, the DNA is TGTGCCAGCAGCGCAGACAGGGGGTTTGGAAACACCATATATTTT.

The chain couples TRBV2 to TRBJ2-2; tentative D call: TRBD2 (5 bases). V lost 5 bases and J lost 6, with 13 bases in between. Per the germline V gene, CDR1 is SNHLY and CDR2 is FYNNEI. This CDR3 has 14 residues. The CDR3 DNA reads as TGTGCCAGCAGTCGACCACTAGATCCCGGGGAGCTGTTTTTT. Translating gives CASSRPLDPGELFF.

The chain employs TRBV2 and TRBJ1-1; D not certain. V shed 2 bases and J shed 1 base, with 8 bases lying between them. This CDR3 is built from 14 residues. Germline V gene sequence: CDR1 SNHLY, CDR2 FYNNEI. The CDR3, as DNA: TGTGCCAGCAGTGAATGGGTAGGGAACACTGAAGCTTTCTTT. This encodes CASSEWVGNTEAFF.

The rearrangement uses TRBV28 and TRBJ2-7; TRBD1 agrees at 8 bases. The germline V gene has CDR1 MDHEN and CDR2 SYDVKM. The CDR3 length is 16 residues. Trimming took 3 bases from V and 3 from J; bases not matched to a gene: 10. The CDR3 DNA is TGTGCCAGCAGTTTCTTTATAAACAGGGGGGACTACGAGCAGTACTTC. Protein product: CASSFFINRGDYEQYF.

This chain connects TRBV9 to TRBJ2-2; the match to TRBD1 covers 7 bases. J gave up 5 bases and V 1 base, and 8 bases lay outside the gene matches. The CDR3 spans 16 residues. Germline lookup yields CDR1 SGDLS and CDR2 YYNGEE. The CDR3 here is CASSVTHRGGTGELFF. CDR3 DNA sequence: TGTGCCAGCAGCGTAACCCACAGGGGCGGGACCGGGGAGCTGTTTTTT.